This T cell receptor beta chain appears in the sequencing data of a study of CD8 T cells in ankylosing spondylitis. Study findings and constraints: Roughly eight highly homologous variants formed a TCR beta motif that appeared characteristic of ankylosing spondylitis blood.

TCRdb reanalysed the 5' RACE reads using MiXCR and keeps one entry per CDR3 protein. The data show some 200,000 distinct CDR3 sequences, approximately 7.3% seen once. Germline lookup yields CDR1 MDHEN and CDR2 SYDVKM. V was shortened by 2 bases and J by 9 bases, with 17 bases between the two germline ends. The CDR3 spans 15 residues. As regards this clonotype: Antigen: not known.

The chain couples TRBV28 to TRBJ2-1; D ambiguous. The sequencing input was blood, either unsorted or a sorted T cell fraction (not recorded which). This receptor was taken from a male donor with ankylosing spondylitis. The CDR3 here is CASSLRMISASEQFF. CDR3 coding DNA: TGTGCCAGCAGTTTAAGGATGATAAGCGCCAGTGAGCAGTTCTTC.